Here is one T cell receptor (beta chain) with its context. It may be a read error: a sequence one base away is much more abundant. The CDR3 has 12 amino acids. In germline, CDR1 is SGHNT, CDR2 YYREEE (reference sequence). The data derive from a study of read filtering for tumor transcriptome and immune sequencing. Across the whole study: Transcriptome libraries were built from DNase-treated RNA. RNA-seq yielded only about 75 to 1,400 TCR reads, IR-seq about 3.5 to 11 million.

Bone marrow was sampled from every patient at the time of active disease. The library was built from around 400 ng RNA with molecular barcoded adaptors for alpha/delta and beta/gamma chains. TCRdb reanalysed the reads using MiXCR and keeps one entry per CDR3 protein. The sample gives 20,000 to 30,000 distinct CDR3 sequences, around a fifth of which show up once; roughly 17% is in the top ten. The chain employs TRBV5-4 and TRBJ2-7; either TRBD1 or TRBD2 may fit D (5 bases each). This clonotype was sampled from a donor at least 40 years old with multiple myeloma. The sample comprised a population of CD138-negative cells sorted from bone marrow. CDR3 coding DNA: TGTGCCAGCAGGTCCGGGACGGACGAGCGGTACTTC. This encodes CASRSGTDERYF.